The following is a T cell receptor (beta chain) sequence with its context. Its specificity is not known. TCRdb reprocessed the 5' RACE reads with MiXCR, giving one entry per CDR3 protein. Altogether some 390,000 distinct CDR3 sequences are present, under 20% being singletons, with the ten largest covering 18%. The source of the sample is a study of T cells after yellow fever vaccination. Study details: Preparation used SMART-Seq v4 Ultra Low Input for the low-cell-number fractions. General study results and limits: One caveat is that FACS-sorted repertoires could contain abundant clonotypes contaminating from the bulk population. Most primary-vaccination clones reappeared after the booster (approximately 95% CD4, about 87% CD8).

Trimming took 4 bases from V and 6 from J, leaving 10 bases between them. From germline, CDR1 is DFQATT and CDR2 SNEGSKA (reference sequence). This CDR3 comprises 12 residues. V is TRBV20-1 and J is TRBJ2-4; TRBD2 might be the D (5 bases). The specimen was PBMCs, collected before the yellow fever booster vaccination. This TCR came from a man aged 18 to 30 who received the YFV17D yellow fever vaccine. CDR3 in DNA: TGCAGTGCTAACCGGGAAGGAAACATTCAGTACTTC. It translates to CSANREGNIQYF.